The present entry profiles one T cell receptor delta chain with its context. Its antigen is unidentified. For this DNA, TCRdb reports the protein of a much larger clone, which diverges at residue 16, most likely from a read error; the protein presented here is translated directly from the DNA. Gammadelta T cells were flow-sorted from PBMC into Vgamma9/Vdelta2+ and Vdelta2-negative populations for bulk analysis. The data are from a study of γδ T cells in repeated Plasmodium falciparum infection. TCRdb re-called the multiplex PCR reads through CATT. Among around 89,000 delta-chain clones listed, more than 1.4% were seen once. CDR1 is TSWWSYY and CDR2 is QGS in the germline V gene. The CDR3 runs 19 residues. Study-wide results and limits: Vgamma9/Vdelta2+ T cells showed a stable polyclonal repertoire with shared TCRgamma sequences. Compared with Australian children, Malian Vdelta2-negative repertoires seemed more clonal, less diverse, less shared.

This sequence was found in a pool of human donors (malaria-infected and uninfected, not separated). The chain uses TRDV1 and TRDJ1; TRDD3 matches 10 bases. Here the J gene was assigned by germline matching of the DNA, as TCRdb has none. Sequencing was performed on gamma-delta T cells from blood. The CDR3 is CALGELSEGDTSSTDRLIF. The CDR3 bases are TGTGCTCTTGGGGAACTATCCGAGGGGGATACGAGCTCCACCGATAGACTCATCTTT.